What follows are 18 T cell receptor beta chains derived from one specimen sequenced in a study of blood T cell repertoires in COVID-19. Assay used: immunoSEQ multiplex PCR; TCRdb lists only in-frame clones, some missing. The table has under 150,000 clones, around three quarters seen once. Sequencing was done on a sample of peripheral blood. All receptors come from a human donor in a cohort sampled during active COVID-19.

This clone was seen only once. The gene calls are TRBV5-6 and TRBJ2-7, with a possible D match to TRBD1 (6 bases). The CDR3 sequence is 15 residues long. Per germline, CDR1 SGHDT and CDR2 YYEEEE. The V and J ends lost 4 bases and 3 bases respectively, with 17 bases between them. CDR3 sequence reads: CASSVTGPVLYEQYF. The CDR3 DNA reads TGTGCCAGCAGCGTGACAGGTCCCGTCCTCTACGAGCAGTACTTC.

This clone was observed a handful of times. The chain uses TRBV5-1 and TRBJ2-2; 11 bases align to TRBD1. Germline values: CDR1 SGHRS, CDR2 YFSETQ. After removal of 7 bases from V and 5 bases from J, the junction contained 10 bases not matched to a gene. This CDR3 is 16 amino acids long. In DNA, the CDR3 is TGCGCCAGCCGGACAGGGGGCGCGGTAATTACCGGGGAGCTGTTTTTT. Protein: CASRTGGAVITGELFF.

This clone was seen a few times. This chain connects TRBV18 to TRBJ2-6; D ambiguous. The V and J ends lost 5 bases and 0 bases respectively, with 5 bases between them. Germline CDR1 is KGHSH and CDR2 is LQKENI. This CDR3 region has 14 residues. In DNA form, the CDR3 reads TGTGCCAGCTCAGCAGACTCTGGGGCCAACGTCCTGACTTTC. Amino acids: CASSADSGANVLTF.

The chain joins TRBV6-5 to TRBJ1-6, with 7 bases lining up with TRBD1. The CDR3 extends over 13 amino acids. Per germline, CDR1 MNHEY and CDR2 SVGAGI. The J segment lost 8 bases and the V segment lost 11 bases, leaving 9 bases of the junction unmatched. CDR3 bases: TGTGCCGGCCACAGGGGCGACGATTCACCCCTCCACTTT. Protein: CAGHRGDDSPLHF.

As regards this clone: At the DNA level, this CDR3 is encoded by other sequences in the same sample as well. The chain recombines TRBV6-5 with TRBJ2-2, with D perhaps TRBD2 (6 bases). The CDR3 sequence is 15 residues long. Trimming removed 2 bases from V and 1 base from J, with 8 bases in between. CDR1 and CDR2 from the germline V gene are MNHEY and SVGAGI. The CDR3 is CASSYGGMNTGELFF. The CDR3 nucleotides read TGTGCCAGCAGTTACGGCGGGATGAACACCGGGGAGCTGTTTTTT.

The gene calls are TRBV2 and TRBJ2-1; 9 bases line up with TRBD2. This CDR3 has 15 residues. The germline V gene encodes CDR1 SNHLY and CDR2 FYNNEI. Germline trimming cut 7 bases from V and 10 bases from J; bases unmatched to any gene: 14. The CDR3 reads CASTVSGSQGEEQFF. The CDR3 nucleotides are TGTGCCAGCACCGTTAGCGGGAGCCAGGGGGAGGAGCAGTTCTTC.

This clone showed up just a few times. The chain carries TRBV7-9 and TRBJ2-3, with 13 bases fitting TRBD2. This CDR3 contains 17 residues. J gave up 3 bases and V 1 base, and 4 bases lay outside the gene matches. CDR1 SEHNR and CDR2 FQNEAQ come from the germline V gene (reference sequence). The DNA for the CDR3 is TGTGCCAGCAGCTTAGGACTAGCGGGGGGTACGACAGATACGCAGTATTTT. Translating it yields CASSLGLAGGTTDTQYF.

Here the CDR3 reads CASSLTDNSPLHF. The CDR3 DNA reads as TGTGCCAGCAGTTTGACAGATAATTCACCCCTCCACTTT. V usage is TRBV12-3 or TRBV12-4 and J usage is TRBJ1-6, with D perhaps matching TRBD1 (5 bases). V was clipped by 3 bases and J by 5 bases, with 5 bases between them. The CDR3 spans 13 residues.

The genes are TRBV5-6 and TRBJ2-3; unclear D gene. Germline assignment: CDR1 SGHDT and CDR2 YYEEEE. V gave up 1 base and J gave up 5 bases, with 5 bases separating them. The CDR3 is 12 amino acids. The CDR3 spells CASSLPLDTQYF. In DNA, the CDR3 is TGTGCCAGCAGCTTGCCGTTAGATACGCAGTATTTT. The entire variable domain, with the rest obtained from reference TRBV5-6 and TRBJ2-3, is as follows: DAGVTQSPTHLIKTRGQQVTLRCSPKSGHDTVSWYQQALGQGPQFIFQYYEEEERQRGNFPDRFSGHQFPNYSSELNVNALLLGDSALYLCASSLPLDTQYFGPGTRLTVL.

This clone has a handful of counts. This chain joins TRBV7-9 and TRBJ1-1, with 9 bases that match TRBD1. The CDR3 extends over 15 amino acids. V trimming: 2 bases; J trimming: 5 bases; junction bases outside the gene matches: 6. Germline values: CDR1 SEHNR, CDR2 FQNEAQ (reference sequence). CDR3 region: CASSLFRTGATEAFF. In DNA, the CDR3 is TGTGCCAGCAGCTTATTCAGGACAGGGGCGACTGAAGCTTTCTTT.

V usage is TRBV6-6 and J usage is TRBJ1-2; D is unresolved. The CDR3 covers 13 residues. In germline, CDR1 is MNHNY, CDR2 SVGAGI (reference sequence). V shed 8 bases and J shed 2 bases, with 12 bases lying between them. CDR3 in DNA: TGTGCCAGCTACTCAGGAGGGAACTATGGCTACACCTTC. Translating it yields CASYSGGNYGYTF.

The chain combines TRBV7-6 with TRBJ1-4; the match to TRBD1 covers 8 bases. This CDR3 has 16 residues. The junction had 13 bases not matched to a gene; V was cut back by 5 bases and J by 8 bases. From germline, CDR1 is SGHVS and CDR2 FNYEAQ. The CDR3 loop is CASSAIPGQVWEKLFF. CDR3 sequence (DNA): TGTGCCAGCAGCGCAATTCCGGGACAGGTTTGGGAAAAACTGTTTTTT.

V gene TRBV5-1 combines with J gene TRBJ2-3, with 9 nucleotides matching TRBD2. The germline V gene has CDR1 SGHRS and CDR2 YFSETQ. V was clipped by 0 bases and J by 3 bases; unmatched bases: 5. The CDR3 runs to 16 residues. Here the CDR3 DNA reads TGCGCCAGCAGCTTGGGACTAGCGGTGGTGACAGATACGCAGTATTTT. It codes for CASSLGLAVVTDTQYF. The full variable domain, its missing parts supplied by reference TRBV5-1 and TRBJ2-3, is KAGVTQTPRYLIKTRGQQVTLSCSPISGHRSVSWYQQTPGQGLQFLFEYFSETQRNKGNFPGRFSGRQFSNSRSEMNVSTLELGDSALYLCASSLGLAVVTDTQYFGPGTRLTVL.

This clone has only a few counts. This chain uses TRBV30 with TRBJ1-5; maybe TRBD1 (6 bases). Germline V gives CDR1 GTSNPN, CDR2 SVGIG (reference sequence). The V gene lost 2 bases and the J gene lost 3 bases, with 11 bases spanning the gap. This CDR3 comprises 14 residues. In DNA, the CDR3 is TGTGCCTGGAGTCGGGGGGGCTACAATCAGCCCCAGCATTTT. Translation: CAWSRGGYNQPQHF. The full variable domain, rest sourced from reference TRBV30 and TRBJ1-5, is SQTIHQWPATLVQPVGSPLSLECTVEGTSNPNLYWYRQAAGRGLQLLFYSVGIGQISSEVPQNLSASRPQDRQFILSSKKLLLSDSGFYLCAWSRGGYNQPQHFGDGTRLSIL.

This clone was observed a handful of times. This rearrangement joins TRBV4-1 to TRBJ2-3; D perhaps matches TRBD1 (5 bases). Germline lookup yields CDR1 MGHRA and CDR2 YSYEKL. The CDR3 length is 15 residues. V lost 9 bases to trimming and J lost 0 bases, with 16 bases between them. The CDR3 sequence is CASKDGHLSTDTQYF. In DNA form, the CDR3 reads TGCGCCAGTAAGGACGGACATCTTAGCACAGATACGCAGTATTTT.

The chain is built from TRBV19 and TRBJ2-5, with 8 bases that match TRBD2. There are 13 residues in the CDR3. Per germline, CDR1 LNHDA and CDR2 SQIVND (reference sequence). Trimming took 5 bases from V and 7 from J; bases not matched to a gene: 6. The CDR3 here is CASSEAGGLTQYF. CDR3 nucleotides: TGTGCCAGTAGTGAGGCGGGGGGCCTGACCCAGTACTTC.

The rearrangement uses TRBV19 and TRBJ1-2; D perhaps matches TRBD1 (6 bases). The V end was cut by 10 bases, the J end by 4 bases, with 16 bases between. Germline V gene data show CDR1 as LNHDA and CDR2 as SQIVND (reference sequence). This CDR3 spans 13 amino acids. CDR3 amino acids: CATIDRLSYGYTF. Here the CDR3 DNA reads TGTGCCACCATCGACAGGCTAAGCTATGGCTACACCTTC.

V is TRBV29-1 and J is TRBJ2-7; D possibly corresponds to TRBD1 (5 bases). V lost 4 bases and J lost 2, with 12 bases in between. From germline, CDR1 is SQVTM and CDR2 ANQGSEA. The length of the CDR3 is 13 residues. The CDR3 loop is CSVGGGATYEQYF. The DNA of the CDR3 is TGCAGCGTTGGGGGTGGGGCAACCTACGAGCAGTACTTC.